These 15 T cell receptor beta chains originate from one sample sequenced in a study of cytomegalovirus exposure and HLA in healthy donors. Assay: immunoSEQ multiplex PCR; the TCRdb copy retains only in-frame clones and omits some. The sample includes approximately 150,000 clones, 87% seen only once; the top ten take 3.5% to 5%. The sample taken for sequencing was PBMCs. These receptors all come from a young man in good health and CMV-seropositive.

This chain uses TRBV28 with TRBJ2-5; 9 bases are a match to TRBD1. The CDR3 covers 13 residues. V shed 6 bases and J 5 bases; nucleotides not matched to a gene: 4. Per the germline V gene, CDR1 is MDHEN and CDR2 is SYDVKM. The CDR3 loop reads CASSLGQGETQYF. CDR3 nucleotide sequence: TGTGCCAGCAGCTTGGGACAGGGTGAGACCCAGTACTTC.

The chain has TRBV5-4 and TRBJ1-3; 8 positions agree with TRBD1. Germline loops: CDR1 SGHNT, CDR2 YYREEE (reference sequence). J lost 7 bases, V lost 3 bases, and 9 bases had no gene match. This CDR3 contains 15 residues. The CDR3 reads CASSSFDRGRNTIYF. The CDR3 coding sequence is TGTGCCAGCAGCTCGTTCGACAGGGGAAGGAACACCATATATTTT. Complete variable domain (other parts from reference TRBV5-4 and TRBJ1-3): ETGVTQSPTHLIKTRGQQVTLRCSSQSGHNTVSWYQQALGQGPQFIFQYYREEENGRGNFPPRFSGLQFPNYSSELNVNALELDDSALYLCASSSFDRGRNTIYFGEGSWLTVV.

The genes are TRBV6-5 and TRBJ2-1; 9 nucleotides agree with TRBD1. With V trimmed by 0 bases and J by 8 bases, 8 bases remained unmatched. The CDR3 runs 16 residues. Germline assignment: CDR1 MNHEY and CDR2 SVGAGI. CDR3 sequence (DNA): TGTGCCAGCAGTTACTCGATCGGACAGGGGATCCATGAGCAGTTCTTC. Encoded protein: CASSYSIGQGIHEQFF.

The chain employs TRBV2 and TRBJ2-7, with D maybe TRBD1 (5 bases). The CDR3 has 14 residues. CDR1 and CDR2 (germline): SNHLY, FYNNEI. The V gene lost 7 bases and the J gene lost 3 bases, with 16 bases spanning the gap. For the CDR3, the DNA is TGTGCCAGCATCGACAGCCAAAGAGGCTACGAGCAGTACTTC. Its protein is CASIDSQRGYEQYF.

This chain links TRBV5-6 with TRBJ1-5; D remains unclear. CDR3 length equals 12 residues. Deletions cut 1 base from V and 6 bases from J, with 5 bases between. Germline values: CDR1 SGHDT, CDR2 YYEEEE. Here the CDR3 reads CASSLWSQPQHF. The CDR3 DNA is TGTGCCAGCAGCTTGTGGAGTCAGCCCCAGCATTTT.

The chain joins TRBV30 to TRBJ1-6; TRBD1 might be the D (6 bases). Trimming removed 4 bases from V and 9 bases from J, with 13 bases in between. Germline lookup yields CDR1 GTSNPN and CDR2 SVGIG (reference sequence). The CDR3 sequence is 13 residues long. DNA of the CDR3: TGTGCCTGGAATATGGGGGCCACTTCACCCCTCCACTTT. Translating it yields CAWNMGATSPLHF.

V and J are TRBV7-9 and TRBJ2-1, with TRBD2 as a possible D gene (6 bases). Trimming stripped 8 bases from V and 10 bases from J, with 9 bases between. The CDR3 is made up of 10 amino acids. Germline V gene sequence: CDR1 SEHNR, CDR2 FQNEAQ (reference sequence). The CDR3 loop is CASSRGEQFF. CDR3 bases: TGTGCCAGCTCGCGGGGAGAGCAGTTCTTC.

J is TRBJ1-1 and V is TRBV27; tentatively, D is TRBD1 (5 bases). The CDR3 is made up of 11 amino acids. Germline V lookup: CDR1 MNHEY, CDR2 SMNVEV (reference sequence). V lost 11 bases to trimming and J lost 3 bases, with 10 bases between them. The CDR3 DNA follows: TGTGCCGGGGAGGGGTACACTGAAGCTTTCTTT. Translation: CAGEGYTEAFF.

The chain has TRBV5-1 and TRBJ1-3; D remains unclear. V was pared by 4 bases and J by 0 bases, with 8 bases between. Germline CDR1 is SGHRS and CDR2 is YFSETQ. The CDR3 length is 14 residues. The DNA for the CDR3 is TGCGCCAGCAGCGAGGGCTTCTCTGGAAACACCATATATTTT. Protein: CASSEGFSGNTIYF.

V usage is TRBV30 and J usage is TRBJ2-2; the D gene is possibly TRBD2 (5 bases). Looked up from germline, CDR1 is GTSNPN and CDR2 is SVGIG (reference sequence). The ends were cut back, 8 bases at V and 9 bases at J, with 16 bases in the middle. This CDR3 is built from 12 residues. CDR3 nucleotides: TGTGCCGGTCAAGCGGAGGACCGGGAGCTGTTTTTT. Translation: CAGQAEDRELFF. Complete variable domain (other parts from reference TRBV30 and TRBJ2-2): SQTIHQWPATLVQPVGSPLSLECTVEGTSNPNLYWYRQAAGRGLQLLFYSVGIGQISSEVPQNLSASRPQDRQFILSSKKLLLSDSGFYLCAGQAEDRELFFGEGSRLTVL.

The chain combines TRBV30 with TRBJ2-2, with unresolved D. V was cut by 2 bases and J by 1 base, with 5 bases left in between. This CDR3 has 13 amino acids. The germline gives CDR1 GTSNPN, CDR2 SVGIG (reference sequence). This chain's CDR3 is CAWSKQNTGELFF. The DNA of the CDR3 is TGTGCCTGGAGTAAACAGAACACCGGGGAGCTGTTTTTT. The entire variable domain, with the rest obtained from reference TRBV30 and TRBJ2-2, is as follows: SQTIHQWPATLVQPVGSPLSLECTVEGTSNPNLYWYRQAAGRGLQLLFYSVGIGQISSEVPQNLSASRPQDRQFILSSKKLLLSDSGFYLCAWSKQNTGELFFGEGSRLTVL.

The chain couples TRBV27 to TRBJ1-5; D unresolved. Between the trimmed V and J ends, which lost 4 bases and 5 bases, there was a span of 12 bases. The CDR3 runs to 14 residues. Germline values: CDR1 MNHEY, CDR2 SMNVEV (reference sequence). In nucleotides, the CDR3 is TGTGCCAGCAGTTATCGGAGAATCGATCAGCCCCAGCATTTT. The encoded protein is CASSYRRIDQPQHF.

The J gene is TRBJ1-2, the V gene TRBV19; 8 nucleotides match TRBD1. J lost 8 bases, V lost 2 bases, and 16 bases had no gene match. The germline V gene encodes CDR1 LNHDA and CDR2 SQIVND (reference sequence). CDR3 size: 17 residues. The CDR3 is CASSISVTGAIRVGYTF. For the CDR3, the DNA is TGTGCCAGTAGTATAAGTGTGACAGGGGCTATAAGGGTAGGCTACACCTTC.

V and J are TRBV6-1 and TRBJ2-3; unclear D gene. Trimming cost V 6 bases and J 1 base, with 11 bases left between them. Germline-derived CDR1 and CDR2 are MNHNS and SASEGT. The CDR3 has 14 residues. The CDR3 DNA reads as TGTGCCAGCAGGCAGGATTGGGGCACAGATACGCAGTATTTT. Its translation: CASRQDWGTDTQYF.

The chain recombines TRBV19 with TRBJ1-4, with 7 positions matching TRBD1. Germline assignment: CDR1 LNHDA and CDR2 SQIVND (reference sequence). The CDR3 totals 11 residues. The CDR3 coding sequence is TGTACCGGACAGGCAAATGAAAAACTGTTTTTT. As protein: CTGQANEKLFF.